The 27 T cell receptor beta chains below all came from one sample that was sequenced in a study of T cells in Graves' hyperthyroidism and ophthalmopathy (dated by TCRdb to 2018 to 2020). Library construction relied on multiplex PCR. Sequenced on an Illumina HiSeq 2000. TCR beta CDR3 regions were amplified from RNA transcripts. For the first round of RT-PCR on the TCR CDR3, the HTBI primer set was used together with the Qiagen OneStep RT-PCR kit. TCRdb trimmed public reads at Q25 via fastp, called clones via MiXCR and kept in-frame beta chains. Records with the same CDR3 protein are collapsed into one entry carrying the most frequent genes and DNA. This sample is represented by 550,000 to 800,000 distinct CDR3 sequences; roughly a sixth of them were singletons. 15% to 19% of the sample comes from the top ten. The sample consisted of blood. The receptors originated from a man aged 50-60 years with Graves' hyperthyroidism.

This chain uses TRBV6-1 with TRBJ1-6, with D maybe TRBD1 (5 bases). V gave up 3 bases and J gave up 5 bases, with 8 bases separating them. CDR3 length equals 14 residues. Germline-derived CDR1 and CDR2 are MNHNS and SASEGT. The CDR3 spells CASSEGQDNSPLHF. Written as DNA, the CDR3 is TGTGCCAGCAGTGAGGGGCAGGATAATTCACCCCTCCACTTT.

This clonotype was recorded a few times. The chain recombines TRBV7-2 with TRBJ2-1, with TRBD2 as a possible D gene (6 bases). The germline gives CDR1 SGHTA, CDR2 FQGNSA. V lost 1 base and J lost 5, with 12 bases in between. The CDR3 spans 15 residues. The CDR3 region is CASSLGSSVNNEQFF. CDR3 DNA: TGTGCCAGCAGCTTAGGATCTAGCGTGAACAATGAGCAGTTCTTC.

This clonotype was detected many times. The chain recombines TRBV28 with TRBJ2-5; TRBD2 agrees at 7 bases. Germline lookup yields CDR1 MDHEN and CDR2 SYDVKM. CDR3 length equals 14 residues. The J segment lost 5 bases and the V segment lost 2 bases, leaving 5 bases of the junction unmatched. The CDR3: CASSLQAGRETQYF. The CDR3 nucleotides read TGTGCCAGCAGTTTACAAGCGGGACGGGAGACCCAGTACTTC.

The sample holds many counts of this clonotype. This chain joins TRBV15 and TRBJ2-5; 7 nucleotides line up with TRBD1. The germline gives CDR1 LNHNV, CDR2 YYDKDF (reference sequence). CDR3 size: 15 residues. The V and J ends lost 5 bases and 4 bases, in that order; junction bases with no gene match: 10. The CDR3 DNA reads TGTGCCACCAGCCCACGAGACAGGGTACGAGAGACCCAGTACTTC. Protein: CATSPRDRVRETQYF.

This clonotype appeared many times. The chain recombines TRBV27 with TRBJ2-7; no definite D call. Germline CDR1 reads MNHEY; CDR2 reads SMNVEV (reference sequence). The V and J ends lost 4 bases and 6 bases respectively, with 13 bases between them. CDR3 size: 13 residues. The CDR3 loop reads CASSSHQRSEQYF. The CDR3 coding sequence is TGTGCCAGCAGTTCCCACCAGAGGAGCGAGCAGTACTTC.

The chain combines TRBV2 with TRBJ1-2; 9 bases are a match to TRBD1. The CDR3 extends over 13 amino acids. The germline CDR1 and CDR2 sequences are SNHLY and FYNNEI. V trimming: 6 bases; J trimming: 14 bases; junction bases outside the gene matches: 13. CDR3 residues: CASRPGQGDPGTF. Here the CDR3 DNA reads TGTGCCAGCAGGCCGGGACAGGGAGATCCCGGGACCTTC.

The chain is built from TRBV7-9 and TRBJ1-2; D perhaps matches TRBD1 (6 bases). Trimming removed 5 bases from V and 7 bases from J, with 14 bases in between. CDR1 is SEHNR, CDR2 FQNEAQ, per germline (reference sequence). The CDR3 has 13 residues. CDR3 DNA sequence: TGTGCCAGCAGCCCCCAACAGGGACCTGGCTACACCTTC. This codes for CASSPQQGPGYTF. Filled out from reference TRBV7-9 and TRBJ1-2, the complete variable domain reads DTGVSQNPRHKITKRGQNVTFRCDPISEHNRLYWYRQTLGQGPEFLTYFQNEAQLEKSRLLSDRFSAERPKGSFSTLEIQRTEQGDSAMYLCASSPQQGPGYTFGSGTRLTVV.

A note on this clonotype: Likely a read error: the CDR3 ends without its conserved phenylalanine or tryptophan. The genes are TRBV13 and TRBJ2-7, with unresolved D. This CDR3 comprises 17 residues. The ends were cut back, 0 bases at V and 0 bases at J, with 15 bases in the middle. CDR1 is PRHDT and CDR2 is FYEKMQ in the germline V gene (reference sequence). The CDR3 sequence is CASSLGLKTYSSYEQYL. The DNA of the CDR3 is TGTGCCAGCAGCTTAGGCCTTAAGACCTATAGCTCCTACGAGCAGTACCTC.

This clonotype was recorded at least ten times. The chain employs TRBV6-1 and TRBJ2-7, with TRBD1 matching 9 bases. CDR1 MNHNS and CDR2 SASEGT come from the germline V gene. Trimming removed 5 bases from V and 1 base from J; junction bases left unmatched: 9. The CDR3 sequence is 16 residues long. CDR3 residues: CASSSHRTGESYEQYF. CDR3 nucleotide sequence: TGTGCCAGCAGTTCCCACCGGACAGGGGAGTCCTACGAGCAGTACTTC.

With respect to this clonotype: One base away lies a much larger clone, so this may be a sequencing read error. This chain links TRBV7-9 with TRBJ2-3, with 7 bases identical to TRBD2. V dropped 1 base and J dropped 2; count of bases not matched to a gene: 3. CDR1 and CDR2 from the germline V gene are SEHNR and FQNEAQ (reference sequence). The CDR3 is 15 amino acids. The CDR3 here is CASSLGGSPTDTQYF. The CDR3 nucleotides are TGTGCCAGCAGCTTAGGCGGGAGCCCCACAGATACGCAGTATTTT. The full variable domain, with the rest looked up from reference TRBV7-9 and TRBJ2-3, is DTGVSQNPRHKITKRGQNVTFRCDPISEHNRLYWYRQTLGQGPEFLTYFQNEAQLEKSRLLSDRFSAERPKGSFSTLEIQRTEQGDSAMYLCASSLGGSPTDTQYFGPGTRLTVL.

This clonotype was observed at least ten times. This chain connects TRBV3-1 to TRBJ2-4; TRBD2 might be the D (5 bases). Trimming took off 4 bases at V and 0 bases at J, with 10 bases between the two ends. CDR1 is LGHDT, CDR2 YNNKEL, per germline (reference sequence). This CDR3 is 15 amino acids long. CDR3 loop: CASSPTEVAKNIQYF. The CDR3 bases are TGTGCCAGCAGCCCGACGGAGGTAGCCAAAAACATTCAGTACTTC.

This clonotype was picked up many times. The chain couples TRBV27 to TRBJ2-1, with a possible D match to TRBD1 (6 bases). Germline V gene data show CDR1 as MNHEY and CDR2 as SMNVEV (reference sequence). The CDR3 runs to 13 residues. V dropped 3 bases and J dropped 6 bases, with 9 bases sitting between them. The CDR3 nucleotides read TGTGCCAGCAGTTTGCGACAGGCCAATGAGCAGTTCTTC. This gives the protein CASSLRQANEQFF.

The rearrangement uses TRBV5-6 and TRBJ2-7, with a possible D match to TRBD1 (5 bases). V was shortened by 3 bases and J by 6 bases, with 13 bases between the two germline ends. This CDR3 is 13 amino acids long. CDR1 is SGHDT and CDR2 is YYEEEE in the germline V gene. This CDR3 reads CASSSWTWIEQYF. The CDR3 nucleotides read TGTGCCAGCAGCTCCTGGACATGGATCGAGCAGTACTTC.

The chain couples TRBV28 to TRBJ2-5; maybe TRBD1 (5 bases). The germline V gene encodes CDR1 MDHEN and CDR2 SYDVKM. The CDR3 runs to 13 residues. V was pared by 4 bases and J by 3 bases, with 9 bases between. CDR3 in DNA: TGTGCCAGCAGTTACGGACATAAAGAGACCCAGTACTTC. Translation gives CASSYGHKETQYF.

Only a few counts were recorded for this clonotype. The chain joins TRBV29-1 to TRBJ2-3, with a possible D match to TRBD2 (6 bases). CDR1 is SQVTM and CDR2 is ANQGSEA in the germline V gene. There are 12 residues in the CDR3. Trimming took off 7 bases at V and 9 bases at J, with 17 bases between the two ends. CDR3 coding DNA: TGCAGCGGGACTATAGAGGCAAGGACGCAGTATTTT. It yields the protein CSGTIEARTQYF.

This clonotype was detected many times. The V and J genes are TRBV11-2 and TRBJ2-1, with D possibly TRBD1 on 6 matching bases. This CDR3 has 15 residues. The V and J ends lost 5 bases and 6 bases respectively, with 17 bases between them. CDR1 and CDR2 (germline): SGHAT, FQNNGV. For the CDR3, the DNA is TGTGCCAGCAGCGAGACATTGGACAGATTCAATGAGCAGTTCTTC. Protein product: CASSETLDRFNEQFF.

This sequence joins TRBV18 and TRBJ1-3, with TRBD1 identical over 7 bases. Germline values: CDR1 KGHSH, CDR2 LQKENI. CDR3 size: 13 residues. J lost 12 bases, V lost 2 bases, and 7 bases had no gene match. In DNA, the CDR3 is TGTGCCAGCTCACCAATCGACACAGGGGACATATATTTT. Translated: CASSPIDTGDIYF.

This clonotype has a handful of counts. This chain connects TRBV3-1 to TRBJ2-1; perhaps D is TRBD1 or TRBD2 (6 bases each). V shed 4 bases and J shed 5 bases, with 12 bases lying between them. The CDR3 covers 14 residues. Germline V gene lookup returns CDR1 LGHDT and CDR2 YNNKEL (reference sequence). CDR3 in DNA: TGTGCCAGCAGCCGAAGGGGGGAACACAATGAGCAGTTCTTC. This codes for CASSRRGEHNEQFF.

CDR3 in DNA: TGTGCCAGCAGCTTAGTTGGGACTAGCGGGACTGGTGAGCAGTTCTTC. Protein sequence: CASSLVGTSGTGEQFF. The chain links TRBV7-2 to TRBJ2-1; 13 bases align to TRBD2. The V and J ends lost 1 base and 9 bases, in that order; junction bases with no gene match: 6. CDR1 is SGHTA, CDR2 FQGNSA, per germline. The CDR3 consists of 16 residues.

The chain has TRBV7-9 and TRBJ2-1; the match to TRBD2 covers 10 bases. Losses at the gene ends were 5 bases for V and 6 bases for J; bases not matched to a gene: 7. CDR1 is SEHNR and CDR2 is FQNEAQ in the germline V gene (reference sequence). There are 15 residues in the CDR3. CDR3 protein: CASSLWLAGANEQFF. DNA of the CDR3: TGTGCCAGCAGCCTCTGGCTAGCGGGAGCCAATGAGCAGTTCTTC.

The gene calls are TRBV20-1 and TRBJ2-1; perhaps TRBD2 as D (5 bases). The germline V and J ends were trimmed by 5 bases and 0 bases, with 17 bases remaining between them. Germline V CDR1 and CDR2: DFQATT, SNEGSKA (reference sequence). The CDR3 loop spans 16 amino acids. This CDR3 is CSAASRVGSSYNEQFF. For the CDR3, the DNA is TGCAGTGCTGCCTCAAGGGTGGGGAGCTCCTACAATGAGCAGTTCTTC.

This clonotype was counted only a few times. The chain links TRBV5-1 to TRBJ2-7; 10 bases align to TRBD1. The V segment lost 6 bases and the J segment 4 bases; nucleotides outside the gene matches: 7. The CDR3 totals 14 residues. The germline CDR1 and CDR2 sequences are SGHRS and YFSETQ. CDR3 loop: CASTLRQGAYEQYF. The CDR3 coding sequence is TGCGCCAGCACTCTGAGACAGGGGGCTTACGAGCAGTACTTC. Together with reference TRBV5-1 and TRBJ2-7, the CDR3 gives the full variable domain: KAGVTQTPRYLIKTRGQQVTLSCSPISGHRSVSWYQQTPGQGLQFLFEYFSETQRNKGNFPGRFSGRQFSNSRSEMNVSTLELGDSALYLCASTLRQGAYEQYFGPGTRLTVT.

In its sample, this clonotype was seen many times. V usage is TRBV20-1 and J usage is TRBJ2-7; 8 bases are shared with TRBD1. The V gene's germline CDR1 is DFQATT and CDR2 SNEGSKA (reference sequence). With V trimmed by 2 bases and J by 5 bases, 14 bases remained unmatched. The CDR3 is made up of 16 amino acids. The CDR3 spells CSARLGIGQGTHEQYF. For the CDR3, the DNA is TGCAGTGCTAGATTGGGTATCGGACAGGGAACCCACGAGCAGTACTTC.

The CDR3 reads CASSTRDRITDTQYF. Written as DNA, the CDR3 is TGTGCCAGCAGCACTCGGGACAGGATCACAGATACGCAGTATTTT. The V and J genes are TRBV7-2 and TRBJ2-3; 8 nucleotides agree with TRBD1. V shed 5 bases, J shed 2 bases, and the junction held 6 bases outside the gene matches. Germline V gene lookup returns CDR1 SGHTA and CDR2 FQGNSA. The CDR3 is made up of 15 amino acids.

In this sample, this clonotype turned up many times. The chain joins TRBV5-4 to TRBJ2-1; 10 bases align to TRBD2. The CDR3 has 15 amino acids. Trimming removed 0 bases from V and 9 bases from J; junction bases left unmatched: 6. Germline V lookup: CDR1 SGHNT, CDR2 YYREEE (reference sequence). The CDR3 loop is CASSLDLAGVIEQFF. The CDR3 region has the DNA TGTGCCAGCAGCTTGGACCTAGCGGGAGTTATTGAGCAGTTCTTC.

At least ten counts were recorded for this clonotype. This chain uses TRBV27 with TRBJ2-7; 9 positions agree with TRBD2. Germline lookup yields CDR1 MNHEY and CDR2 SMNVEV (reference sequence). Trimming at V came to 10 bases and at J to 1 base, leaving 8 bases not matched to a gene. The CDR3 is 14 residues long. CDR3 region: CATTRLAGSYEQYF. In DNA form, the CDR3 reads TGTGCCACCACCCGGCTAGCGGGATCCTACGAGCAGTACTTC.

V and J are TRBV7-9 and TRBJ2-1, with a weak D call TRBD1 (5 bases). V lost 2 bases to trimming and J lost 6 bases, with 11 bases between them. This CDR3 has 14 amino acids. CDR1 is SEHNR and CDR2 is FQNEAQ in the germline V gene (reference sequence). The CDR3, as DNA: TGTGCCAGCAGCTTAACATCAGGGATCAATGAGCAGTTCTTC. It yields the protein CASSLTSGINEQFF.